These 16 T cell receptor beta chains originate from one sample sequenced in a study of cytomegalovirus exposure and HLA in healthy donors. It was with 60 Vbeta and 13 Jbeta primers that the PCR ran. Here immunoSEQ multiplex PCR was the method, and the copy in TCRdb shows in-frame clones only, minus some. The data hold about 180,000 clones, with approximately 80% observed a single time. The source material was PBMCs. The source is a girl under 18 in good health and CMV-seropositive.

V gene TRBV2 combines with J gene TRBJ2-7, with TRBD2 matching over 10 bases. CDR3 length equals 14 residues. Germline lookup yields CDR1 SNHLY and CDR2 FYNNEI. J gave up 5 bases and V 7 bases, and 8 bases lay outside the gene matches. The CDR3 bases are TGTGCCAGCACGGGAGCTAGCGGGAGCCACGAGCAGTACTTC. Its translation: CASTGASGSHEQYF.

J is TRBJ1-1 and V is TRBV7-3; D ambiguous. CDR3 length equals 13 residues. Between the trimmed V and J ends, which lost 4 bases and 6 bases, there was a span of 12 bases. The germline CDR1 and CDR2 sequences are SGHTA and FQGTGA. CDR3 residues: CASSSRPGSEAFF. Written as DNA, the CDR3 is TGTGCCAGCAGCTCTAGGCCCGGGTCTGAAGCTTTCTTT.

The V call is TRBV6-5, the J call TRBJ1-2; D may be TRBD1 (6 bases). Germline V gene sequence: CDR1 MNHEY, CDR2 SVGAGI. Trimming took off 2 bases at V and 1 base at J, with 14 bases between the two ends. The CDR3 spans 16 residues. Here the CDR3 reads CASSYGGGGHNYGYTF. DNA for the CDR3: TGTGCCAGCAGTTACGGCGGGGGGGGGCATAACTATGGCTACACCTTC.

This clone was recorded a few times. The V gene is TRBV4-1, the J gene TRBJ1-1; no definite D call. V lost 6 bases to trimming and J lost 6 bases, with 26 bases between them. This CDR3 has 17 amino acids. From germline, CDR1 is MGHRA and CDR2 YSYEKL. This CDR3 is CASSPTHHGPGSAEAFF. CDR3 in DNA: TGCGCCAGCAGTCCCACCCACCATGGACCGGGAAGCGCTGAAGCTTTCTTT.

This chain links TRBV6-5 with TRBJ2-7; D may be TRBD1 (6 bases). CDR3 length: 16 amino acids. CDR1 and CDR2 (germline): MNHEY, SVGAGI. Trimming shortened V by 3 bases and J by 3 bases, and 18 bases separated the two germline ends. CDR3: CASSYVPRGSIYEQYF. CDR3 nucleotides: TGTGCCAGCAGTTATGTCCCCAGGGGTTCAATCTACGAGCAGTACTTC.

The gene calls are TRBV14 and TRBJ2-3; perhaps TRBD2 as D (6 bases). CDR1 and CDR2 (germline): SGHDN, FVKESK. The CDR3 extends over 15 amino acids. Trimming pared 4 bases from V and 9 bases from J, leaving 20 bases between. This chain's CDR3 is CASSPRTIRFRTQYF. The CDR3 coding sequence is TGTGCCAGCAGCCCTAGGACTATCAGATTCCGCACGCAGTATTTT.

This chain connects TRBV6-5 to TRBJ2-3, with TRBD2 matching over 7 bases. The CDR3 covers 15 residues. V shed 8 bases, J shed 7 bases, and the junction held 15 bases outside the gene matches. Germline V lookup: CDR1 MNHEY, CDR2 SVGAGI. The chain's CDR3 is CASLGGRGNSNTQYF. The CDR3 DNA reads as TGTGCCAGCCTGGGGGGGAGGGGAAATTCGAATACGCAGTATTTT.

The rearrangement links TRBV10-1 to TRBJ2-1, with 11 bases aligning to TRBD2. The V gene end was trimmed by 2 bases and the J gene end by 9 bases; junction bases not matched to a gene: 6. CDR3 size: 15 residues. CDR1 is WNHNN and CDR2 is SYGVQD in the germline V gene (reference sequence). CDR3 sequence reads: CASSENLLAGVEQFF. The CDR3 DNA reads TGCGCCAGCAGTGAGAATTTACTAGCGGGAGTTGAGCAGTTCTTC.

This clone has more than one count but fewer than ten. This chain connects TRBV25-1 to TRBJ1-3; D is ambiguous. CDR1 and CDR2 from the germline V gene are MGHDK and SYGVNS. This CDR3 has 14 residues. Trimming took 7 bases from V and 3 from J, leaving 13 bases between them. CDR3 sequence: CASTPAGFGNTIYF. The DNA of the CDR3 is TGTGCCAGCACCCCGGCGGGATTTGGAAACACCATATATTTT.

The CDR3 sequence: CASSSSWGGGYTF. CDR3 DNA: TGTGCCAGCAGTTCCTCGTGGGGCGGAGGCTACACCTTC. The chain has TRBV27 and TRBJ1-2; perhaps TRBD1 as D (5 bases). V was clipped by 4 bases and J by 8 bases, with 14 bases between them. CDR1 is MNHEY, CDR2 SMNVEV, per germline (reference sequence). CDR3 length equals 13 residues.

The chain links TRBV10-3 to TRBJ1-2, with 8 bases that match TRBD1. This CDR3 spans 16 amino acids. Per germline, CDR1 ENHRY and CDR2 SYGVKD. V gave up 1 base and J gave up 5 bases; unmatched junction bases: 9. The DNA for the CDR3 is TGTGCCATCAGTGAGTTTCCGATAGACAGGGGTTATGGCTACACCTTC. Residues: CAISEFPIDRGYGYTF.

The V gene is TRBV18, the J gene TRBJ2-5, with D maybe TRBD2 (5 bases). CDR1 and CDR2 from the germline V gene are KGHSH and LQKENI. V lost 3 bases, J lost 2 bases, and 10 bases lay in between. There are 14 residues in the CDR3. CDR3 amino acids: CASSPGREQETQYF. The CDR3 region has the DNA TGTGCCAGCTCACCCGGCCGGGAACAAGAGACCCAGTACTTC.

The CDR3 region is CASRPGLAGSYEQYF. CDR3 nucleotides: TGCGCCAGCAGACCGGGACTAGCGGGGTCCTACGAGCAGTACTTC. V gene TRBV4-1 combines with J gene TRBJ2-7; 13 positions agree with TRBD2. Germline V lookup: CDR1 MGHRA, CDR2 YSYEKL. This CDR3 has 15 amino acids. V dropped 6 bases and J dropped 1; count of bases not matched to a gene: 3.

The chain is built from TRBV5-8 and TRBJ1-1; D gene uncertain. CDR3 size: 16 residues. The V end was cut by 3 bases, the J end by 2 bases, with 17 bases between. The germline CDR1 and CDR2 sequences are SGHTS and YDEGEE. The CDR3 DNA follows: TGTGCCAGCAGCTATTCCTCCGGGTCCATCAACACTGAAGCTTTCTTT. The encoded protein is CASSYSSGSINTEAFF.

V gene TRBV4-3 combines with J gene TRBJ2-2, with a weak D call TRBD2 (7 bases). Per the germline V gene, CDR1 is LGHNA and CDR2 is YSLEER. The CDR3 loop spans 15 amino acids. Trimming pared 3 bases from V and 4 bases from J, leaving 12 bases between. CDR3 DNA sequence: TGCGCCAGCAGCCACGCGGGGGCAGGCACCGGGGAGCTGTTTTTT. This sequence encodes CASSHAGAGTGELFF.

The gene calls are TRBV14 and TRBJ1-2, with D unclear. Trimming removed 4 bases at V and 4 bases at J, with 16 bases between. The CDR3 covers 15 residues. The V gene's germline CDR1 is SGHDN and CDR2 FVKESK. CDR3 region: CASSPVSLGGYGYTF. DNA for the CDR3: TGTGCCAGCAGCCCTGTGTCCCTGGGAGGCTATGGCTACACCTTC. Full variable domain (outside the CDR3, taken from reference TRBV14 and TRBJ1-2): EAGVTQFPSHSVIEKGQTVTLRCDPISGHDNLYWYRRVMGKEIKFLLHFVKESKQDESGMPNNRFLAERTGGTYSTLKVQPAELEDSGVYFCASSPVSLGGYGYTFGSGTRLTVV.